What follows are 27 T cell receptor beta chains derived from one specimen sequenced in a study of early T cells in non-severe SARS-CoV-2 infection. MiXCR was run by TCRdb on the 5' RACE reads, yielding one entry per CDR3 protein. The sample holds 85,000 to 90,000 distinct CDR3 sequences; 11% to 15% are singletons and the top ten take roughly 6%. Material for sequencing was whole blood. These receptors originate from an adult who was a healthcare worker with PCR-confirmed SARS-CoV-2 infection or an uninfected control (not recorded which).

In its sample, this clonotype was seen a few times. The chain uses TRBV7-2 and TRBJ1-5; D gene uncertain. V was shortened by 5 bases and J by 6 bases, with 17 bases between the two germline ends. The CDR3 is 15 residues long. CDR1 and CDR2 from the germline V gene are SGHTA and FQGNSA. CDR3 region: CASSPQMSLGQPQHF. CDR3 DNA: TGTGCCAGCAGCCCACAGATGTCGTTGGGTCAGCCCCAGCATTTT. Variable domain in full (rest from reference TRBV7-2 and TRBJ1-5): GAGVSQSPSNKVTEKGKDVELRCDPISGHTALYWYRQSLGQGLEFLIYFQGNSAPDKSGLPSDRFSAERTGGSVSTLTIQRTQQEDSAVYLCASSPQMSLGQPQHFGDGTRLSIL.

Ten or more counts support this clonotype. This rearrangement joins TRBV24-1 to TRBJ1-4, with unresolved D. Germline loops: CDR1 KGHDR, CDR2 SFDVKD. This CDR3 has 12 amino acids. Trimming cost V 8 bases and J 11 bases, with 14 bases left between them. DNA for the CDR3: TGTGCCACCATGCGGACGGCGCGGAAACTGTTTTTT. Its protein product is CATMRTARKLFF.

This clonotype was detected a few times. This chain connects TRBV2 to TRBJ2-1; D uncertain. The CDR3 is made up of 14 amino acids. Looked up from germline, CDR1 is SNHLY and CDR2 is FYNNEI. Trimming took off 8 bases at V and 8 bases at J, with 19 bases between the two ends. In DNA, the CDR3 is TGTGCCAGCGAGCAGACGGTGACGATCGATGAGCAGTTCTTC. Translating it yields CASEQTVTIDEQFF. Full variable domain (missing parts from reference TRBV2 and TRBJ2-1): EPEVTQTPSHQVTQMGQEVILRCVPISNHLYFYWYRQILGQKVEFLVSFYNNEISEKSEIFDDQFSVERPDGSNFTLKIRSTKLEDSAMYFCASEQTVTIDEQFFGPGTRLTVL.

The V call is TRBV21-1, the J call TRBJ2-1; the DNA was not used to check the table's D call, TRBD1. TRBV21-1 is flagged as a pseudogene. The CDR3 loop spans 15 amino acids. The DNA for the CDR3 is TGTGCCAGCAGCAAAGCTCCAACAGGGGACAATGAGCAGTTCTTC. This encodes CASSKAPTGDNEQFF.

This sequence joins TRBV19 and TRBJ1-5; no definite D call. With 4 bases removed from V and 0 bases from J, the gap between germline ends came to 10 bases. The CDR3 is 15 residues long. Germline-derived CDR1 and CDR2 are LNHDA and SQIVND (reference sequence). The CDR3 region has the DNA TGTGCCAGTAGTAGTGCGGGAGATAGCAATCAGCCCCAGCATTTT. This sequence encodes CASSSAGDSNQPQHF.

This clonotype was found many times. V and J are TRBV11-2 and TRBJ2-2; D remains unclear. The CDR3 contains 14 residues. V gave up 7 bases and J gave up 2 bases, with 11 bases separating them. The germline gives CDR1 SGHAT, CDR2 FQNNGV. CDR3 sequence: CASIPGPNTGELFF. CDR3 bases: TGTGCCAGCATTCCCGGCCCAAACACCGGGGAGCTGTTTTTT.

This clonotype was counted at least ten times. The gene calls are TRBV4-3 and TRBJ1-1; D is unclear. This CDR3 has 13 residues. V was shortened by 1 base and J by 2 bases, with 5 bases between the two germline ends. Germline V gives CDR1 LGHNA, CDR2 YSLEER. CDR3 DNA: TGCGCCAGCAGCCAAGCAGGAAACACTGAAGCTTTCTTT. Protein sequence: CASSQAGNTEAFF.

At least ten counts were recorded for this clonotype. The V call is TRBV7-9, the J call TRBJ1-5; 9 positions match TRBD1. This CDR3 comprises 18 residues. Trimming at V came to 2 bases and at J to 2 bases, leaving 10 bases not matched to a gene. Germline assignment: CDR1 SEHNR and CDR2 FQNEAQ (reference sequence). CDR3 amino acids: CASSLTGGGGMRNQPQHF. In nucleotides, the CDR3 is TGTGCCAGCAGCTTAACAGGGGGCGGAGGTATGCGCAATCAGCCCCAGCATTTT.

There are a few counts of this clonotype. CDR3 DNA: TGTGCCAGCACGACCGCCAGGGCCCTTTATAATTCACCCCTCCACTTT. Amino acids: CASTTARALYNSPLHF. The rearrangement uses TRBV6-1 and TRBJ1-6; TRBD1 might be the D (5 bases). This CDR3 contains 16 residues. Germline V gene sequence: CDR1 MNHNS, CDR2 SASEGT. Deletions cut 7 bases from V and 4 bases from J, with 17 bases between.

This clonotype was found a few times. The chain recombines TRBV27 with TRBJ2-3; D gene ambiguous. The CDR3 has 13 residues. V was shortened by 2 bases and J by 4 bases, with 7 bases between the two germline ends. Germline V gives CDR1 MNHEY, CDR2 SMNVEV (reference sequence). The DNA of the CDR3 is TGTGCCAGCAGTTTAGCTTCCCCAGATACGCAGTATTTT. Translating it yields CASSLASPDTQYF.

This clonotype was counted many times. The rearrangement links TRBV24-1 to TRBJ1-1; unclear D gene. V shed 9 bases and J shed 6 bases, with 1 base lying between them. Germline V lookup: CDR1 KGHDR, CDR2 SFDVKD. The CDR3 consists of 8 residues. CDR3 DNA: TGTGCCACCTCTGAAGCTTTCTTT. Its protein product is CATSEAFF.

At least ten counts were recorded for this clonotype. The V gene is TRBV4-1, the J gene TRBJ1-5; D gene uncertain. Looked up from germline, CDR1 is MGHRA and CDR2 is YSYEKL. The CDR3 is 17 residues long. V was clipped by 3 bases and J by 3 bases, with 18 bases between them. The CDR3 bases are TGCGCCAGCAGCCAGGCTCTCGTTGGCCAGATCAATCAGCCCCAGCATTTT. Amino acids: CASSQALVGQINQPQHF.

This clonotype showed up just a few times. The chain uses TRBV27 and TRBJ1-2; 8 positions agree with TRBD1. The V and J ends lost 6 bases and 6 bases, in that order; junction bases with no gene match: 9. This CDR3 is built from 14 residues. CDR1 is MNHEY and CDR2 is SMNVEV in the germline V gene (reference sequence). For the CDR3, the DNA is TGTGCCAGCAGCCTGGACAGGGCGGGGGATGGCTACACCTTC. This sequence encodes CASSLDRAGDGYTF.

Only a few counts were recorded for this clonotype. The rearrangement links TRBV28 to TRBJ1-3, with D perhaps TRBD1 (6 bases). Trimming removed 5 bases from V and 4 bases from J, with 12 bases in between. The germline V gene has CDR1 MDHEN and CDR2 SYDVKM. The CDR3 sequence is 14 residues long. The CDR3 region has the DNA TGTGCCAGCAGTCAAGGGGGGACGGGAAACACCATATATTTT. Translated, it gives CASSQGGTGNTIYF.

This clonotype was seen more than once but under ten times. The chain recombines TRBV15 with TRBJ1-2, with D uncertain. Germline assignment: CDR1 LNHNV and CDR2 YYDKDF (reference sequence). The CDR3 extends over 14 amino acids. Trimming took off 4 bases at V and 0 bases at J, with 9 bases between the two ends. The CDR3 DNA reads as TGTGCCACCAGCAACCAAGGGTCTAACTATGGCTACACCTTC. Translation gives CATSNQGSNYGYTF.

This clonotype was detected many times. The CDR3 DNA is TGCAGTGCCAGTGAGGGACTAGCGGGGGGCACAGATACGCAGTATTTT. Its translation: CSASEGLAGGTDTQYF. J is TRBJ2-3 and V is TRBV20-1; 14 bases match TRBD2. Germline assignment: CDR1 DFQATT and CDR2 SNEGSKA (reference sequence). This CDR3 has 16 amino acids. V shed 6 bases and J 1 base; nucleotides not matched to a gene: 6.

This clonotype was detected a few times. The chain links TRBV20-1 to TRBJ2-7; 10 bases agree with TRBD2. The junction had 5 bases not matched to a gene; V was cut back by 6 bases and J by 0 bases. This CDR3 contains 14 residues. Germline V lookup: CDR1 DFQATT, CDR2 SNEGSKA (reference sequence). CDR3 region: CSATSGGDSYEQYF. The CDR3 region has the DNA TGCAGTGCAACAAGCGGGGGGGACTCCTACGAGCAGTACTTC.

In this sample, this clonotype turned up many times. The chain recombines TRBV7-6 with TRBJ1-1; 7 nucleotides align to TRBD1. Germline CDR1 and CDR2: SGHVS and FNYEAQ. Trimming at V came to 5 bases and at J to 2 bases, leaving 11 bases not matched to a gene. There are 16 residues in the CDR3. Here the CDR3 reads CASSVGRQGYNTEAFF. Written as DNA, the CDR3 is TGTGCCAGCAGCGTAGGACGACAGGGATACAACACTGAAGCTTTCTTT.

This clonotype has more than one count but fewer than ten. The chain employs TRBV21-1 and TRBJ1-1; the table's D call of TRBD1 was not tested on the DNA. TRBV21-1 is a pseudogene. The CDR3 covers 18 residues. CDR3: CASSKPSKGDSANTEAFF. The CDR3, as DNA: TGTGCCAGCAGCAAACCCTCGAAGGGGGACAGTGCGAACACTGAAGCTTTCTTT.

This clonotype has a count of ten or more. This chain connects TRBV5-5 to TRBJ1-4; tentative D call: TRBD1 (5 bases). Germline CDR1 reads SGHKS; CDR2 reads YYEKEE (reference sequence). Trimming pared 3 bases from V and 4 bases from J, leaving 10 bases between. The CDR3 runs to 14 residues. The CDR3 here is CASSSQGVNEKLFF. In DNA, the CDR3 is TGTGCCAGCAGCTCCCAAGGGGTTAATGAAAAACTGTTTTTT.

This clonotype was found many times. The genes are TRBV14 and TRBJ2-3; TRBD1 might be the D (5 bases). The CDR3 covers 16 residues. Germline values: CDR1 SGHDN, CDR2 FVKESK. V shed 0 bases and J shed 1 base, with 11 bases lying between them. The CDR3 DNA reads TGTGCCAGCAGCCAAGATAAGCTAGGGGGCACAGATACGCAGTATTTT. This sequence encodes CASSQDKLGGTDTQYF.

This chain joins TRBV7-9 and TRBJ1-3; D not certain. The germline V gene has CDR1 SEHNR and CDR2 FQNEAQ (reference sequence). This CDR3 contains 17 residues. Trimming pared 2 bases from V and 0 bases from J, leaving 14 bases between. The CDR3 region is CASSLKALTASGNTIYF. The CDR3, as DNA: TGTGCCAGCAGCTTAAAGGCCCTCACGGCCTCTGGAAACACCATATATTTT.

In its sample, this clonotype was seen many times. CDR3 in amino acids: CAISEEGNEQFF. CDR3 coding DNA: TGTGCCATCAGTGAGGAGGGCAATGAGCAGTTCTTC. The J gene is TRBJ2-1, the V gene TRBV10-3; D may be TRBD2 (5 bases). V was cut by 2 bases and J by 6 bases, with 5 bases left in between. Germline loops: CDR1 ENHRY, CDR2 SYGVKD. The CDR3 consists of 12 residues.

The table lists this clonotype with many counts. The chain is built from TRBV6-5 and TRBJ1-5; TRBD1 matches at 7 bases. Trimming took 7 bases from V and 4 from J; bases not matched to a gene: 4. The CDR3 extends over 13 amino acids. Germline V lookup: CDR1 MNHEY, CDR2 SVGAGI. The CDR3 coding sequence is TGTGCCAGCACCAAGGGACAGAATCAGCCCCAGCATTTT. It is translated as CASTKGQNQPQHF.

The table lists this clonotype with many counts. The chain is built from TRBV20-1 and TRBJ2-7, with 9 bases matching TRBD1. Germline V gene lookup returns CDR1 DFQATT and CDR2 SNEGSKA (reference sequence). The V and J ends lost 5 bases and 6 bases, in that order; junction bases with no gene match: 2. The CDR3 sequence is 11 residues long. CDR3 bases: TGCAGTGCTGGGACAGGGATCGAGCAGTACTTC. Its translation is CSAGTGIEQYF.

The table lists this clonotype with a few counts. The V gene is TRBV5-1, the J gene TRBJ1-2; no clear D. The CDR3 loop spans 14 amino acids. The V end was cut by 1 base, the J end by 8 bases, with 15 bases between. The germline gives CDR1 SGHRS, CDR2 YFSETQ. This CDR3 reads CASSLMDAIQGYTF. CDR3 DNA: TGCGCCAGCAGCTTGATGGACGCCATACAGGGCTACACCTTC.

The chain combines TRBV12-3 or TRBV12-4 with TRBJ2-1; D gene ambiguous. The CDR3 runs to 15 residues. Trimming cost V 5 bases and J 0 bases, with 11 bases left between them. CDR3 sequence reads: CASSPAMDSYNEQFF. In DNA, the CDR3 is TGTGCCAGCAGTCCCGCTATGGACTCCTACAATGAGCAGTTCTTC.